The T cell receptor (beta chain) under discussion was sequenced for a study of cytomegalovirus exposure and HLA in healthy donors. The CDR3 covers 14 residues. Germline V gene sequence: CDR1 MDHEN, CDR2 SYDVKM. V lost 6 bases to trimming and J lost 2 bases, with 14 bases between them. This clone has just a few counts. Its antigen is undetermined. In the PCR, 60 Vbeta and 13 Jbeta primers were used. Assay: immunoSEQ multiplex PCR; the TCRdb copy retains only in-frame clones and omits some. The repertoire holds 100,000 to 150,000 clones, with around three quarters as singletons. Findings of the study overall: TCR beta chains associated with HLA were, in a later analysis, more clonally expanded than equally common others. Rates of TCR association differed by HLA locus in a later analysis, with DRB1 highest and HLA-C lowest.

Material for sequencing was PBMCs. The receptor comes from a young man in good health and CMV-seronegative. The chain links TRBV28 to TRBJ2-7; TRBD1 is a possible D gene (6 bases). The CDR3 region has the DNA TGTGCCAGCAGCTTCCAGGGGCCGACCTACGAGCAGTACTTC. It encodes CASSFQGPTYEQYF.